This T cell receptor beta chain was documented in a study of OX40 agonist ivuxolimab in advanced cancers. Measured with immunoSEQ multiplex PCR; TCRdb has only the in-frame clones, and not every one. The repertoire includes roughly 63,000 clones, roughly 86% of them detected once, and roughly 1.9% sits in the top ten. The TCR originated in an adult with an advanced solid tumor such as melanoma, head and neck, liver or kidney cancer. This specimen consisted of CD4+ or CD8+ T cells sorted from blood, obtained in a trial of the OX40 agonist ivuxolimab.

Here the CDR3 DNA reads TGTGCCAGCAGCTTTTTCGGGACAGCATACGAGCAGTACTTC. Encoded protein: CASSFFGTAYEQYF. This chain links TRBV7-2 with TRBJ2-7; 7 nucleotides agree with TRBD1. The CDR3 is made up of 14 amino acids. With V trimmed by 3 bases and J by 4 bases, 6 bases remained unmatched. Germline CDR1 and CDR2: SGHTA and FQGNSA. Variable domain in full (rest from reference TRBV7-2 and TRBJ2-7): GAGVSQSPSNKVTEKGKDVELRCDPISGHTALYWYRQSLGQGLEFLIYFQGNSAPDKSGLPSDRFSAERTGGSVSTLTIQRTQQEDSAVYLCASSFFGTAYEQYFGPGTRLTVT.